The T cell receptor beta chain described here comes from a study of cytomegalovirus exposure and HLA in healthy donors. Study results and limitations: A later analysis showed that HLA-associated TCR beta chains had undergone more clonal expansion than equally common others.

With respect to this clone: No antigen is known for it.

The germline gives CDR1 SGHNT, CDR2 YYREEE (reference sequence). CDR3 length: 12 residues. V was clipped by 3 bases and J by 6 bases, with 10 bases between them. Researchers ran the PCR with 60 Vbeta and 13 Jbeta primers. Data came from immunoSEQ multiplex PCR; TCRdb stores just in-frame clones and leaves some out. Of hundreds of thousands of clones in the sample, under 80% were seen once. The TCR originated in a female donor in good health and CMV-seronegative. The source material was PBMCs. The genes are TRBV5-4 and TRBJ2-7, with D uncertain. The CDR3 is CASSSLRGEQYF. In nucleotides, the CDR3 is TGTGCCAGCAGCTCTCTTAGAGGCGAGCAGTACTTC.